Listed below are T cell receptor beta chains from one sample, sequenced in a study of blood T cell repertoires in COVID-19. Libraries were prepared by immunoSEQ multiplex PCR; TCRdb keeps only in-frame clonotypes and omits some of them. The profile shows more than 300,000 clones, more than 70% of them singletons. Sequenced input: peripheral blood. The receptors were sampled from a woman aged 25 to 39 with COVID-19, enrolled during active disease. CDR3s include the opening cysteine and the closing phenylalanine or tryptophan. The order of the fields is clone size, V gene, J gene, D gene, CDR3 DNA, CDR3 protein. D genes are given only for firm matches. The size field is filled for only some rows; it gives once, few, many or a size class.

once	TRBV5-8	TRBJ2-7	.	TGTGCCAGCAGCTTGTTCGGCTCCTACGAGCAGTACTTC	CASSLFGSYEQYF
.	TRBV2	TRBJ1-3	.	TGTGCCGGATCGGGAGGCATCAGGGGAAACACCATATATTTT	CAGSGGIRGNTIYF
once	TRBV28	TRBJ2-1	.	TGTGCCAGCAGCCCCGGGTGGGGGCACAATGAGCAGTTCTTC	CASSPGWGHNEQFF
.	TRBV27	TRBJ2-7	TRBD2	TGTGCCAGCACCCTTCGTGAGGGAGGGCCTTTCTACGAGCAGTACTTC	CASTLREGGPFYEQYF
.	TRBV14	TRBJ2-2	.	TGTGCCAGCAGCCAAGTACGAGGACTCGTGAACACCGGGGAGCTGTTTTTT	CASSQVRGLVNTGELFF
.	TRBV6-1	TRBJ2-2	TRBD2	TGTGCCAGCAGTGATGTGGGAGGGGTTCGGACCGGGGAGCTGTTTTTT	CASSDVGGVRTGELFF
.	TRBV25-1	TRBJ2-1	.	TGTGCCACCTCACAGGTCAAGGGATTTAGTGAGCAGTTCTTC	CATSQVKGFSEQFF
.	TRBV5-4	TRBJ2-7	.	TGTGCCAGCAGCTTGGCCGGGATACTAAATGGCGAGCAGTACTTC	CASSLAGILNGEQYF
.	TRBV4-1	TRBJ2-5	.	TGCGCCAGCAGCCAAGACAGGGCGTTGGAGACCCAGTACTTC	CASSQDRALETQYF
.	TRBV30	TRBJ2-7	TRBD1	TGTGCCTGGGCCCAGGGGGCTGTTTCCGAGCAGTACTTC	CAWAQGAVSEQYF
few	TRBV30	TRBJ2-1	TRBD2	TGTGCCTGGAGCCCCGGGGGGAGGAATGAGCAGTTCTTC	CAWSPGGRNEQFF
.	TRBV10-3	TRBJ2-7	.	TGTGCCATCAGTGAGTCGAATCGCGGGATTAGGAGCTACGAGCAGTACTTC	CAISESNRGIRSYEQYF
many	TRBV7-8	TRBJ2-1	TRBD2	TGTGCCAGCAGCCCGGGAGGGGGTGGCTCCTACAATGAGCAGTTCTTC	CASSPGGGGSYNEQFF
.	TRBV10-3	TRBJ2-7	TRBD2	TGTGCCATCAGTGAGTCGGGGGAGGGCCAATACGAGCAGTACTTC	CAISESGEGQYEQYF
.	TRBV2	TRBJ2-3	.	TGTGCCAGCGCGAGTACAGATACGCAGTATTTT	CASASTDTQYF